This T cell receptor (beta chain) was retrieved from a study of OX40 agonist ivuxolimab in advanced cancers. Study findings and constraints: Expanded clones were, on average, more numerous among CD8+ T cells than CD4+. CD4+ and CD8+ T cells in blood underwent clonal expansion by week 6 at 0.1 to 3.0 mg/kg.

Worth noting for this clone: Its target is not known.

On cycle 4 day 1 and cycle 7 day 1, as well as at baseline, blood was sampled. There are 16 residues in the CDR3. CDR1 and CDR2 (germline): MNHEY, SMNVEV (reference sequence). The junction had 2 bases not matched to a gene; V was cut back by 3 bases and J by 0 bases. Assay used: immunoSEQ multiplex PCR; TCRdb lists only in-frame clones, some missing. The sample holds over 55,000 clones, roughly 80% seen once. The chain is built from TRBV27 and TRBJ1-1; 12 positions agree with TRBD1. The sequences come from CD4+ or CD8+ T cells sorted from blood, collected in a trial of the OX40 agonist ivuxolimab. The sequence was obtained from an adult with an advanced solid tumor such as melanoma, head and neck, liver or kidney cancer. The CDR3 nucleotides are TGTGCCAGCAGTTTCGGGACAGGGGGCATGAACACTGAAGCTTTCTTT. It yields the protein CASSFGTGGMNTEAFF.